This TCR beta chain came from a study of blood T cells in healthy people across ages. Points from the study as a whole: Diversity of TCR beta correlated strongly with naive T cell percentage.

The length of the CDR3 is 14 residues. CDR1 is SGHRS and CDR2 is YFSETQ in the germline V gene. V was clipped by 0 bases and J by 8 bases; unmatched bases: 6. Combining a sample-barcoded 5' primer with a J-beta primer mix, a second PCR ran for about 6 to 11 cycles. TCRdb re-derived calls from the 5' RACE reads in MiXCR, one entry per CDR3 protein. The sample records approximately 780,000 distinct CDR3 sequences, 25% to 30% being singletons. This clonotype occurred a few times. The antigen is unknown. The same specimen was also included in a second study, on T cells of mothers and their children.

This chain connects TRBV5-1 to TRBJ2-5, with 8 bases fitting TRBD2. Sequencing was performed on blood. The sequence was obtained from a boy under 18 in good health. DNA of the CDR3: TGCGCCAGCAGCTTGGCCGGGGGGGAGGACACCCAGTACTTC. Translation gives CASSLAGGEDTQYF.